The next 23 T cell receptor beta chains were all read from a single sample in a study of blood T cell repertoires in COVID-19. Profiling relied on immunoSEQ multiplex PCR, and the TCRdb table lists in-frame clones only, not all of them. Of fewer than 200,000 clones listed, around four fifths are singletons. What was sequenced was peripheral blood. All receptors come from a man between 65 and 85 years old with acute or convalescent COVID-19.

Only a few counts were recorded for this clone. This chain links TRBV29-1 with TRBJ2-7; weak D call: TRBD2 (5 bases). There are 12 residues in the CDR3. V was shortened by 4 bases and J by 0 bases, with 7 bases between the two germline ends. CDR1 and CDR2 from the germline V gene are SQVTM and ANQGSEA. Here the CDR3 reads CSVGGGSYEQYF. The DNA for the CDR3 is TGCAGCGTTGGTGGAGGCTCCTACGAGCAGTACTTC.

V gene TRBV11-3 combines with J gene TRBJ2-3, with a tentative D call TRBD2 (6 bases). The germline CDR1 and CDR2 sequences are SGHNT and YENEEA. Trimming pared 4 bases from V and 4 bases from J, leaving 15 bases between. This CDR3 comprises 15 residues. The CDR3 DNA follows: TGTGCCAGCAGCTCGCCGGGACTCAGGTCAGATACGCAGTATTTT. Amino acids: CASSSPGLRSDTQYF.

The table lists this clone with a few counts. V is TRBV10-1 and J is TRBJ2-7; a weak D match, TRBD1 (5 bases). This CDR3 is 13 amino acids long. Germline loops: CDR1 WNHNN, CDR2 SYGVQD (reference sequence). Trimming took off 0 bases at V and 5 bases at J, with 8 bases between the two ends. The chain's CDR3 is CASSESARDEQYF. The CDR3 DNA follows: TGCGCCAGCAGTGAGTCCGCCAGGGACGAGCAGTACTTC.

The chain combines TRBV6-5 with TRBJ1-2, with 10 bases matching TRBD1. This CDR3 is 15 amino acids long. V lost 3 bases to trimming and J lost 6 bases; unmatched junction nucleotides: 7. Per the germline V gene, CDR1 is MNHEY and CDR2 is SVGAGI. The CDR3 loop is CASSYFGQGEDGYTF. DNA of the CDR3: TGTGCCAGCAGTTATTTTGGACAGGGGGAGGATGGCTACACCTTC.

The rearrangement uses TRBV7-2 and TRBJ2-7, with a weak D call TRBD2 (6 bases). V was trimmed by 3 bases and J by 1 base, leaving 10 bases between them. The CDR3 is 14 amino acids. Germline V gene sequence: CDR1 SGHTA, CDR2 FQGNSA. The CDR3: CASSFGGTSYEQYF. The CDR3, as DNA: TGTGCCAGCAGCTTTGGCGGGACGTCCTACGAGCAGTACTTC.

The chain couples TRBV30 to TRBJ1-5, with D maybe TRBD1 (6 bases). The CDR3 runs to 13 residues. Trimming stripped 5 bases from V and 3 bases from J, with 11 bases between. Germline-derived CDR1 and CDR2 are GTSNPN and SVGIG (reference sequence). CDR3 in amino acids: CAWQTGNNQPQHF. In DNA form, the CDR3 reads TGTGCCTGGCAGACAGGAAACAATCAGCCCCAGCATTTT.

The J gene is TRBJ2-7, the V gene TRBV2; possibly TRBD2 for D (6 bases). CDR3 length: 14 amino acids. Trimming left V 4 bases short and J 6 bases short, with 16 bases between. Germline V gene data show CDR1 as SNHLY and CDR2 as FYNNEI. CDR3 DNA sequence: TGTGCCAGCAGTGTCTATCGGGAGATTGGCGAGCAGTACTTC. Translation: CASSVYREIGEQYF.

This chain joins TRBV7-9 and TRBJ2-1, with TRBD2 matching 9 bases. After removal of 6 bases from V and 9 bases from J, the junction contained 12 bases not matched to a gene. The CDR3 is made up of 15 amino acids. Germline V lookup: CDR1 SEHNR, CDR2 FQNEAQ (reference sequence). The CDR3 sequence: CASSELAGSIGEQFF. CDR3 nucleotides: TGTGCCAGCAGTGAACTAGCGGGTTCAATCGGTGAGCAGTTCTTC.

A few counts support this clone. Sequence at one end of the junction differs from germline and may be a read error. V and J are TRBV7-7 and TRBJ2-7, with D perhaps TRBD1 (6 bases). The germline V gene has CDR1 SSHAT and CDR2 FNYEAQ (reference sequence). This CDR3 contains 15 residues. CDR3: CASSLETGNIYEQYF. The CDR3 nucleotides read TGTGCTAGCAGCTTAGAGACAGGAAATATCTACGAGCAGTACTTC.

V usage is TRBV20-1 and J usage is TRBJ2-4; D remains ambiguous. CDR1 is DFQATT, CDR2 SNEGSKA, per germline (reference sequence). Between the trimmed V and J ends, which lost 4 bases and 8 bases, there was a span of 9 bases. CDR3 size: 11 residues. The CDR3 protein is CSATPPDIQYF. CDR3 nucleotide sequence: TGCAGTGCTACCCCCCCAGACATTCAGTACTTC.

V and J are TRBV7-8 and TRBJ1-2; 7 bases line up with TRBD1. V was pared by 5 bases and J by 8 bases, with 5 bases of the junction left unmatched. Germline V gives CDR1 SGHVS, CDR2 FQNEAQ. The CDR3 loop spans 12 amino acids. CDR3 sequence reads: CASSPGQKGYTF. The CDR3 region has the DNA TGTGCCAGCAGCCCGGGACAGAAGGGCTACACCTTC.

CDR3 bases: TGTGCCAGCTCACTAAACCCGCTAGGATTCTACGAGCAGTACTTC. Translated, it gives CASSLNPLGFYEQYF. The chain combines TRBV18 with TRBJ2-7; no clear D gene. V was pared by 4 bases and J by 3 bases, with 16 bases between. CDR3 length: 15 residues. The V gene's germline CDR1 is KGHSH and CDR2 LQKENI.

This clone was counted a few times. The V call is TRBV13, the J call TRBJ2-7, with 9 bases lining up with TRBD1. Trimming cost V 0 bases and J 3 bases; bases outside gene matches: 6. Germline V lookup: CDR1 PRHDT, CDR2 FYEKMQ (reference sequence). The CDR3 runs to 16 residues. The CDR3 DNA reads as TGTGCCAGCAGCTTAGGGGCGGGACAGGGTTTCTACGAGCAGTACTTC. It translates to CASSLGAGQGFYEQYF. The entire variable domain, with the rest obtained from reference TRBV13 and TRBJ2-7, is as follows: AAGVIQSPRHLIKEKRETATLKCYPIPRHDTVYWYQQGPGQDPQFLISFYEKMQSDKGSIPDRFSAQQFSDYHSELNMSSLELGDSALYFCASSLGAGQGFYEQYFGPGTRLTVT.

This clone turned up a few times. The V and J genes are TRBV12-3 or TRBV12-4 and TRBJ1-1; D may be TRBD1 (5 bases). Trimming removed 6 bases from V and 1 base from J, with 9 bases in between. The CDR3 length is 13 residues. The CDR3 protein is CASSATGNTEAFF. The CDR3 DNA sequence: TGTGCCAGCAGCGCCACAGGGAACACTGAAGCTTTCTTT.

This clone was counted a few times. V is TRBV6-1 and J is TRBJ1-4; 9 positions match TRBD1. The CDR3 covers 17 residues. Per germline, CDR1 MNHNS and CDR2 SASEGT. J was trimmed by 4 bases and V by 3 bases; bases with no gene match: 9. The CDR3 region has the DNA TGTGCCAGCAGTGACCCCGGGACAGGGCCCGGTAATGAAAAACTGTTTTTT. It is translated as CASSDPGTGPGNEKLFF.

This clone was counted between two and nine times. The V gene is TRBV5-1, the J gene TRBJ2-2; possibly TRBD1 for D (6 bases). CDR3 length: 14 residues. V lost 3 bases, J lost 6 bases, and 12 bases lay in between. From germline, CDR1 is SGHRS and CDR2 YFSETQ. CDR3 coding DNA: TGCGCCAGCAGCTACCAACAGGGTTCCGGGGAGCTGTTTTTT. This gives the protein CASSYQQGSGELFF.

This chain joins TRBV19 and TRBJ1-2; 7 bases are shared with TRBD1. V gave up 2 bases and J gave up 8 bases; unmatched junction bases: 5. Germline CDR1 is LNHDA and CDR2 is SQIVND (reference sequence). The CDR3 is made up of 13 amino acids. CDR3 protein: CASSIYQGDGYTF. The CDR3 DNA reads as TGTGCCAGTAGTATATACCAGGGGGACGGCTACACCTTC.

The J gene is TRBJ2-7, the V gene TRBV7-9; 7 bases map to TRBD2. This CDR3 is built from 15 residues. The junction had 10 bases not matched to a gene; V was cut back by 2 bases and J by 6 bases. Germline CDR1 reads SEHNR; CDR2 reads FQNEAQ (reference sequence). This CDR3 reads CASSLSPSGGIEQYF. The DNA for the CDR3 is TGTGCCAGCAGCTTAAGTCCCTCCGGGGGGATCGAGCAGTACTTC.

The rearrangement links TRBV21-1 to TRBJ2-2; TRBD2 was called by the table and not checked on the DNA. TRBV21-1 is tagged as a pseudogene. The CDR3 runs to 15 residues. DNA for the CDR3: TGTGCCAGCAGCACACTAGCGGGAGTAACCGGGGAGCTGTTTTTT. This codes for CASSTLAGVTGELFF.

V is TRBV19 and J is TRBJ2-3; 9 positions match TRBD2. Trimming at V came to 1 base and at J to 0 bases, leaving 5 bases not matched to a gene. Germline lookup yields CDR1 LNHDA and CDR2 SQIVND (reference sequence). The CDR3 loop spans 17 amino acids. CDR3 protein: CASSIGSGGTSTDTQYF. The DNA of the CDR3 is TGTGCCAGTAGTATAGGGAGCGGGGGGACTAGCACAGATACGCAGTATTTT. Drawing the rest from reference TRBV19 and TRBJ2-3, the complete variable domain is DGGITQSPKYLFRKEGQNVTLSCEQNLNHDAMYWYRQDPGQGLRLIYYSQIVNDFQKGDIAEGYSVSREKKESFPLTVTSAQKNPTAFYLCASSIGSGGTSTDTQYFGPGTRLTVL.

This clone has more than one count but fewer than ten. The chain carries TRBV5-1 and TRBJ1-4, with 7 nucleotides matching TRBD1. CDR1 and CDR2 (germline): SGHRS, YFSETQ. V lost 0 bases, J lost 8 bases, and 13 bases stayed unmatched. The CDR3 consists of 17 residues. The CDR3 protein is CASSLANRPTGDEKLFF. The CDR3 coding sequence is TGCGCCAGCAGCTTGGCTAACCGACCAACAGGGGACGAAAAACTGTTTTTT.

The CDR3 DNA follows: TGTGCCAGCAGCCGCTGGGACAGATCAACTAATGAAAAACTGTTTTTT. Residues: CASSRWDRSTNEKLFF. V gene TRBV14 combines with J gene TRBJ1-4, with TRBD1 matching 7 bases. The CDR3 loop spans 16 amino acids. With 4 bases clipped from V and 0 bases from J, the junction kept 5 bases outside the gene matches. The germline gives CDR1 SGHDN, CDR2 FVKESK.

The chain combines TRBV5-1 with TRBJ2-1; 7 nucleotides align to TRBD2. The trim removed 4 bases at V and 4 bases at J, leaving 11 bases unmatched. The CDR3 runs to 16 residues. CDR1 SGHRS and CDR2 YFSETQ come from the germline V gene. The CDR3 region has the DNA TGCGCCAGCAGCACGGGAGGTGGGGGGGATTACAATGAGCAGTTCTTC. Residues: CASSTGGGGDYNEQFF.